The 22 T cell receptor beta chains presented below share a single source sample, sequenced in a study of graft-versus-host responses after intestinal transplantation. TCRdb's table, derived via immunoSEQ multiplex PCR, lists solely in-frame clones and lacks some. Of 30,000 to 45,000 clones in the sample, over 90% were seen once. Their antigen targets remain unknown. The material sequenced was unstimulated CD8+ T cells sorted from spleen or lymph node cells, taken before transplant. These receptors all stem from a human donor who was the organ donor for an intestinal transplant.

V and J are TRBV5-4 and TRBJ2-7, with TRBD1 identical over 7 bases. The CDR3 runs to 14 residues. Per germline, CDR1 SGHNT and CDR2 YYREEE (reference sequence). J was trimmed by 2 bases and V by 4 bases; bases with no gene match: 6. As DNA, the CDR3 is TGTGCCAGCAGCCTAGACAGGGAGACCTACGAGCAGTACTTC. Translating gives CASSLDRETYEQYF.

This clone appeared a single time. The chain uses TRBV29-1 and TRBJ2-3, with D hard to call. Deletions cut 4 bases from V and 2 bases from J, with 10 bases between. The V gene's germline CDR1 is SQVTM and CDR2 ANQGSEA. This CDR3 spans 13 amino acids. The CDR3 is CSVAVGNTDTQYF. The DNA for the CDR3 is TGCAGCGTTGCAGTTGGGAACACAGATACGCAGTATTTT.

The chain employs TRBV28 and TRBJ2-1; D perhaps matches TRBD1 (5 bases). The V and J ends lost 3 bases and 0 bases respectively, with 9 bases between them. The germline gives CDR1 MDHEN, CDR2 SYDVKM. This CDR3 is built from 15 residues. The CDR3 bases are TGTGCCAGCAGTTTCCAGGGTGTCTCCTACAATGAGCAGTTCTTC. It translates to CASSFQGVSYNEQFF.

The chain joins TRBV7-3 to TRBJ2-1; TRBD2 aligns across 14 bases. This CDR3 contains 15 residues. The V and J ends lost 2 bases and 6 bases, in that order; junction bases with no gene match: 0. CDR1 is SGHTA and CDR2 is FQGTGA in the germline V gene. CDR3 DNA: TGTGCCAGCAGCTTAGGGACTAGCGGGAGCAATGAGCAGTTCTTC. Its translation is CASSLGTSGSNEQFF.

V gene TRBV19 combines with J gene TRBJ1-5, with 7 bases aligning to TRBD1. This CDR3 is 14 amino acids long. In germline, CDR1 is LNHDA, CDR2 SQIVND (reference sequence). V was pared by 6 bases and J by 2 bases, with 4 bases of the junction left unmatched. The CDR3 DNA reads as TGTGCCAGTAGGTCGGACAGGCGCAATCAGCCCCAGCATTTT. Amino acids: CASRSDRRNQPQHF. Combining the CDR3 with reference TRBV19 and TRBJ1-5 gives the whole variable domain DGGITQSPKYLFRKEGQNVTLSCEQNLNHDAMYWYRQDPGQGLRLIYYSQIVNDFQKGDIAEGYSVSREKKESFPLTVTSAQKNPTAFYLCASRSDRRNQPQHFGDGTRLSIL.

This clone came up once. The rearrangement links TRBV29-1 to TRBJ2-2, with D possibly TRBD2 on 6 matching bases. This CDR3 has 12 residues. CDR1 is SQVTM, CDR2 ANQGSEA, per germline. The V end lost 4 bases, the J end lost 7 bases, and 10 bases lay between the germline ends. The CDR3 spells CSVGIGGGELFF. The CDR3, as DNA: TGCAGCGTTGGAATCGGGGGCGGGGAGCTGTTTTTT.

V is TRBV7-9 and J is TRBJ1-6, with 10 bases matching TRBD1. V lost 0 bases, J lost 6 bases, and 11 bases stayed unmatched. The V gene's germline CDR1 is SEHNR and CDR2 FQNEAQ (reference sequence). The CDR3 consists of 19 residues. The CDR3 here is CASSLAGQGLLHRNSPLHF. The CDR3, as DNA: TGTGCCAGCAGCTTAGCGGGACAGGGGTTGCTACACCGTAATTCACCCCTCCACTTT.

The CDR3, as DNA: TGTGCCAGCACCTTGGGACTGTACAATGAGCAGTTCTTC. Its translation: CASTLGLYNEQFF. V usage is TRBV7-2 and J usage is TRBJ2-1, with D perhaps TRBD2 (6 bases). V was trimmed by 7 bases and J by 4 bases, leaving 11 bases between them. The CDR3 runs 13 residues. Germline values: CDR1 SGHTA, CDR2 FQGNSA.

This chain links TRBV21-1 with TRBJ1-3; TRBD1 is the table's D call and was not checked against the DNA. TRBV21-1 represents a pseudogene. The CDR3 totals 16 residues. CDR3 amino acids: CASSKTRGLSGNTIYF. CDR3 nucleotides: TGTGCCAGCAGCAAAACAAGGGGCTTGTCTGGAAACACCATATATTTT.

The J gene is TRBJ1-3, the V gene TRBV4-1; the D is unclear. The CDR3 is 16 amino acids. Trimming shortened V by 1 base and J by 0 bases, and 10 bases separated the two germline ends. Germline CDR1 is MGHRA and CDR2 is YSYEKL. The CDR3 sequence is CASSQGLASSGNTIYF. The CDR3 DNA reads TGCGCCAGCAGCCAAGGTCTGGCTAGCTCTGGAAACACCATATATTTT.

The V call is TRBV15, the J call TRBJ2-5, with 7 positions matching TRBD1. Germline CDR1 LNHNV, CDR2 YYDKDF (reference sequence). V dropped 0 bases and J dropped 4; count of bases not matched to a gene: 2. This CDR3 comprises 14 residues. The CDR3 region has the DNA TGTGCCACCAGCAGAGAACGGGACAGAGAGACCCAGTACTTC. Translating gives CATSRERDRETQYF.

This chain uses TRBV19 with TRBJ2-7; perhaps D is TRBD1 or TRBD2 (5 bases each). Germline V gives CDR1 LNHDA, CDR2 SQIVND (reference sequence). CDR3 length equals 13 residues. V was pared by 3 bases and J by 7 bases, with 13 bases between. CDR3 sequence: CASSIGTQGEQYF. In DNA, the CDR3 is TGTGCCAGTAGTATTGGGACCCAGGGAGAGCAGTACTTC.

A word on this clone: Other nucleotide sequences from this sample produce the same CDR3. The rearrangement joins TRBV4-3 to TRBJ2-7; D remains ambiguous. Between the trimmed V and J ends, which lost 0 bases and 3 bases, there was a span of 9 bases. The CDR3 sequence is 14 residues long. Looked up from germline, CDR1 is LGHNA and CDR2 is YSLEER. CDR3 in DNA: TGCGCCAGCAGCCAAGATCGGACCAACTACGAGCAGTACTTC. Encoded protein: CASSQDRTNYEQYF.

This clone was counted once. The CDR3 protein is CASSLTGSYEQYF. For the CDR3, the DNA is TGTGCCAGCAGTCTTACAGGTTCCTACGAGCAGTACTTC. The V gene is TRBV27, the J gene TRBJ2-7, with TRBD1 as a possible D gene (5 bases). This CDR3 region has 13 residues. The germline gives CDR1 MNHEY, CDR2 SMNVEV (reference sequence). V lost 5 bases to trimming and J lost 1 base, with 9 bases between them.

Concerning this clone itself: Other DNA sequences in the sample encode the same CDR3. The rearrangement uses TRBV7-2 and TRBJ2-3, with 10 positions matching TRBD2. Germline values: CDR1 SGHTA, CDR2 FQGNSA. Germline trimming cut 2 bases from V and 6 bases from J; bases unmatched to any gene: 14. The CDR3 is 18 amino acids. The CDR3 protein is CASSLNPGTSEITDTQYF. CDR3 sequence (DNA): TGTGCCAGCAGCTTAAACCCTGGGACTAGCGAGATCACGGATACGCAGTATTTT.

DNA for the CDR3: TGTGCCAGCAGTGAACACTACGGGACAGGGTACACCGGGGAGCTGTTTTTT. Residues: CASSEHYGTGYTGELFF. The J gene is TRBJ2-2, the V gene TRBV2; TRBD1 matches 9 bases. Germline V gives CDR1 SNHLY, CDR2 FYNNEI. There are 17 residues in the CDR3. V was pared by 2 bases and J by 3 bases, with 7 bases of the junction left unmatched. The full variable domain, rest sourced from reference TRBV2 and TRBJ2-2, is EPEVTQTPSHQVTQMGQEVILRCVPISNHLYFYWYRQILGQKVEFLVSFYNNEISEKSEIFDDQFSVERPDGSNFTLKIRSTKLEDSAMYFCASSEHYGTGYTGELFFGEGSRLTVL.

The chain combines TRBV6-6 with TRBJ2-1; D uncertain. The CDR3 is 15 amino acids. Trimming took 4 bases from V and 0 from J, leaving 10 bases between them. CDR1 and CDR2 from the germline V gene are MNHNY and SVGAGI (reference sequence). The CDR3 reads CASSLAENSYNEQFF. CDR3 nucleotides: TGTGCCAGCAGTTTGGCGGAAAACTCCTACAATGAGCAGTTCTTC.

This rearrangement joins TRBV30 to TRBJ1-1, with TRBD1 matching over 7 bases. The ends lost 5 bases at V and 1 base at J; junction bases unmatched: 4. CDR3 length: 13 residues. Germline V gene data show CDR1 as GTSNPN and CDR2 as SVGIG (reference sequence). CDR3 protein: CAWRGQPNTEAFF. Written as DNA, the CDR3 is TGTGCCTGGCGGGGACAGCCGAACACTGAAGCTTTCTTT.

This chain joins TRBV20-1 and TRBJ1-1; D is unresolved. The CDR3 sequence is 11 residues long. Trimming took 2 bases from V and 4 from J, leaving 5 bases between them. CDR1 is DFQATT, CDR2 SNEGSKA, per germline (reference sequence). The CDR3 DNA reads TGCAGTGCTAGAAGCGGCACTGAAGCTTTCTTT. Its protein is CSARSGTEAFF.

The chain is built from TRBV27 and TRBJ2-3; the D call may be TRBD1 or TRBD2 (7 bases each). The germline CDR1 and CDR2 sequences are MNHEY and SMNVEV (reference sequence). This CDR3 region has 13 residues. The ends were cut back, 3 bases at V and 7 bases at J, with 11 bases in the middle. CDR3 sequence: CASSLGGGYTQYF. In DNA form, the CDR3 reads TGTGCCAGCAGTTTGGGAGGGGGCTATACGCAGTATTTT.

V usage is TRBV27 and J usage is TRBJ1-5; D perhaps matches TRBD1 (5 bases). V lost 6 bases and J 0 bases, leaving 12 bases between the germline ends. The CDR3 contains 15 residues. CDR1 MNHEY and CDR2 SMNVEV come from the germline V gene (reference sequence). The CDR3 DNA follows: TGTGCCAGCAGATCCCAGGGTCTTAGCAATCAGCCCCAGCATTTT. Its translation: CASRSQGLSNQPQHF.

V is TRBV4-1 and J is TRBJ1-1; D is undetermined. The CDR3 spans 16 residues. V was trimmed by 1 base and J by 1 base, leaving 13 bases between them. CDR1 and CDR2 from the germline V gene are MGHRA and YSYEKL. This CDR3 reads CASSQVGNRQNTEAFF. The CDR3 DNA is TGCGCCAGCAGCCAAGTTGGGAACCGACAGAACACTGAAGCTTTCTTT.